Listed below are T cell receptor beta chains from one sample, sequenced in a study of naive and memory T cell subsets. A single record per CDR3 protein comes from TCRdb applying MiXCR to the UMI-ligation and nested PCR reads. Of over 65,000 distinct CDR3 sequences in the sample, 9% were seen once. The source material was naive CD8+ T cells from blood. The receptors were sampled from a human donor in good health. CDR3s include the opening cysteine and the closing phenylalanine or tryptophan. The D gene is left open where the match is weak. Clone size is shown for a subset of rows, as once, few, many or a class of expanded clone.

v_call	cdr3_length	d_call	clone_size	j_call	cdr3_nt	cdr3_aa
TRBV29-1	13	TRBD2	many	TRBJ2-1	TGCAGCCTCCTTAGCGGGAGAGACAATGAGCAGTTCTTC	CSLLSGRDNEQFF
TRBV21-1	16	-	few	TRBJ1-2	TGTGCCAGCAGCACCGCCTGGACACTCATTAACTATGGCTACACCTTC	CASSTAWTLINYGYTF
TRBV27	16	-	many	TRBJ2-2	TGTGCCAGCAGTTTATCCGGCAGGGACGCCACCGGGGAGCTGTTTTTT	CASSLSGRDATGELFF
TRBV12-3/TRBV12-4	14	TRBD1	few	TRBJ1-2	TGTGCCAGCACCTCCGGGAGGGGGCTGGTTGGCTACACCTTC	CASTSGRGLVGYTF
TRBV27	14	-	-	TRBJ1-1	TGTGCCAGCAGTTCCCTAGACAGTAACACTGAAGCTTTCTTT	CASSSLDSNTEAFF
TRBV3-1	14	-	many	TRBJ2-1	TGTGCCAGCAGCCAAGAAATGGTGGGAGAAGATTTGTTCTTC	CASSQEMVGEDLFF
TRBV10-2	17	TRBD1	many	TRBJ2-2	TGCGCCAGCAGTGAGTCGAGGCAGGGGGCGCACGGCGGGGAGCTGTTTTTT	CASSESRQGAHGGELFF
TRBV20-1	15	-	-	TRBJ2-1	TGCAGTGCTAGAGGCGGTAGCGGCATGTACAATGAGCAGTTCTTC	CSARGGSGMYNEQFF
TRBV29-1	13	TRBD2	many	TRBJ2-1	TGCAGCGCTGGGCGGGAGGGCCCCAATGAGCAGTTCTTC	CSAGREGPNEQFF
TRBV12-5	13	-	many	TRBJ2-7	TGTGCTAGTGGTTTAGGACAGTCTTACGAGCAGTACTTC	CASGLGQSYEQYF
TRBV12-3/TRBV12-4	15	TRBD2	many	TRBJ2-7	TGTGCCAGCAGTTTAGATAGCGGGAAGCGGTACGAGCAGTACTTC	CASSLDSGKRYEQYF
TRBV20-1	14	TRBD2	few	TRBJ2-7	TGCAGTGCTAGGACTAGCGAGATACTCTACGAGCAGTACTTC	CSARTSEILYEQYF
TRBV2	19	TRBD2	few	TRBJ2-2	TGTGCCAGCAGTGCGTTATGGACTTTAGCGGGAGGGCCCACCGGGGAGCTGTTTTTT	CASSALWTLAGGPTGELFF
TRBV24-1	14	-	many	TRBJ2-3	TGTGCCACCAGTGACTCCGGTCTTCTAGATACGCAGTATTTT	CATSDSGLLDTQYF
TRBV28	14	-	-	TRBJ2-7	TGTGCCAGCAGCCCGGGGGACGGAGACTACGAGCAGTACTTC	CASSPGDGDYEQYF